This T cell receptor (beta chain) was profiled in a study of T cells in localized non-small cell lung cancer. Study results and caveats: Detection in adjacent lung was observed for a median 57 of the top 100 tumor clones. Elevated blood T cell density was associated with longer overall survival. Tumor trailed uninvolved adjacent lung in T cell clonality, which peaked there.

The table came from immunoSEQ multiplex PCR; TCRdb's copy has only in-frame clones and leaves some out. This sample has over 45,000 clones, with around 90% found just once. Trimming took off 6 bases at V and 6 bases at J, with 18 bases between the two ends. Germline V lookup: CDR1 MNHNY, CDR2 SVGAGI (reference sequence). CDR3 length equals 15 residues. Note on this clone: Its antigen is as yet unknown.

The sequence derives from a man between 40 and 69 years old with stage I squamous cell lung carcinoma. Sequencing was performed on peripheral blood, taken before any cancer treatment. The genes are TRBV6-6 and TRBJ1-5, with D perhaps TRBD1 (5 bases). CDR3 in DNA: TGTGCCAGCAGCGGTGACAGAGCTCTGGGTCAGCCCCAGCATTTT. This translates into CASSGDRALGQPQHF.